Following are 26 T cell receptor beta chains from one sample sequenced in a study of CD8+ T cells in alopecia areata. Treatment noted: oral pan-JAK inhibitor, 5-10 mg twice daily. Extraction of RNA preceded its reverse transcription into cDNA, which served as the sequencing template. Repertoires were generated with immunoSEQ multiplex PCR, while TCRdb's copy carries only in-frame clones and drops some. The sample shows approximately 200,000 clones, around 56% of them seen only once. This material consisted of CD4+ T cells sorted from blood, taken at week 4, from a patient treated with tofacitinib. The receptor set was obtained from a human donor with alopecia areata.

This clone was observed a handful of times. This chain uses TRBV19 with TRBJ2-3; D is unresolved. From germline, CDR1 is LNHDA and CDR2 SQIVND (reference sequence). The CDR3 extends over 11 amino acids. The V end was cut by 3 bases, the J end by 6 bases, with 4 bases between. CDR3 loop: CASSIGDTQYF. DNA of the CDR3: TGTGCCAGTAGTATCGGGGATACGCAGTATTTT.

The CDR3 loop reads CSARFLETQYF. The DNA of the CDR3 is TGCAGTGCTAGGTTCTTGGAGACCCAGTACTTC. This rearrangement joins TRBV20-1 to TRBJ2-5; no clear D gene. Germline CDR1 is DFQATT and CDR2 is SNEGSKA (reference sequence). The CDR3 totals 11 residues. The V and J ends lost 3 bases and 5 bases respectively, with 7 bases between them.

The chain is built from TRBV11-1 and TRBJ2-3; D is unclear. The germline CDR1 and CDR2 sequences are SGHAT and FQDESV (reference sequence). CDR3 size: 13 residues. V was shortened by 3 bases and J by 0 bases, with 4 bases between the two germline ends. CDR3 DNA: TGTGCCAGCAGCTTCCGAAGCACAGATACGCAGTATTTT. Translated: CASSFRSTDTQYF.

The chain is built from TRBV4-2 and TRBJ2-1, with 14 bases matching TRBD2. CDR1 and CDR2 from the germline V gene are LGHNA and YNFKEQ. This CDR3 is 16 amino acids long. V was clipped by 2 bases and J by 9 bases; unmatched bases: 6. CDR3 region: CASSQMTSGRDSEQFF. CDR3 nucleotides: TGTGCCAGCAGCCAAATGACTAGCGGGAGGGATAGTGAGCAGTTCTTC.

This clone was observed a single time. The chain joins TRBV29-1 to TRBJ2-5; D not resolved. The CDR3 contains 12 residues. Trimming shortened V by 3 bases and J by 5 bases, and 10 bases separated the two germline ends. Germline V gene data show CDR1 as SQVTM and CDR2 as ANQGSEA. The DNA for the CDR3 is TGCAGCGTTGACCAAAAAGGGGAGACCCAGTACTTC. Translating it yields CSVDQKGETQYF. The variable domain in full, with the rest retrieved from reference TRBV29-1 and TRBJ2-5, is SAVISQKPSRDICQRGTSLTIQCQVDSQVTMMFWYRQQPGQSLTLIATANQGSEATYESGFVIDKFPISRPNLTFSTLTVSNMSPEDSSIYLCSVDQKGETQYFGPGTRLLVL.

The rearrangement uses TRBV19 and TRBJ2-7; 10 positions match TRBD1. Unmatched junction bases numbered 7, after V lost 2 bases and J lost 3 bases. Germline CDR1 and CDR2: LNHDA and SQIVND (reference sequence). This CDR3 region has 16 residues. The CDR3 nucleotides are TGTGCCAGTAGTATATCGGAGGGGACAGGGGTCTACGAGCAGTACTTC. Residues: CASSISEGTGVYEQYF.

This chain joins TRBV7-9 and TRBJ1-1; perhaps TRBD1 as D (5 bases). The germline V gene has CDR1 SEHNR and CDR2 FQNEAQ (reference sequence). With 4 bases removed from V and 4 bases from J, the gap between germline ends came to 10 bases. The CDR3 totals 13 residues. DNA of the CDR3: TGTGCCAGCAGCTCCGGGAGGGGCACTGAAGCTTTCTTT. Protein product: CASSSGRGTEAFF.

Of note for this clone: Other DNA sequences in this sample translate to the same CDR3. V usage is TRBV7-2 and J usage is TRBJ2-5; D uncertain. Trimming took 5 bases from V and 4 from J, leaving 5 bases between them. This CDR3 region has 11 residues. Per the germline V gene, CDR1 is SGHTA and CDR2 is FQGNSA. The DNA of the CDR3 is TGTGCCAGCAGCCCTGGAGAGACCCAGTACTTC. This codes for CASSPGETQYF.

This sequence joins TRBV6-6 and TRBJ1-5; TRBD1 matches 9 bases. From germline, CDR1 is MNHNY and CDR2 SVGAGI (reference sequence). V lost 5 bases to trimming and J lost 6 bases; unmatched junction nucleotides: 5. The CDR3 spans 14 residues. As DNA, the CDR3 is TGTGCCAGCAGTCATGGGACAGGGCCTCAGCCCCAGCATTTT. Amino acid sequence: CASSHGTGPQPQHF.

The CDR3 DNA reads as TGTGCCAGCAGCGGACCCGGGACTAGCGGCGGTACGCAGTATTTT. Its protein product is CASSGPGTSGGTQYF. The rearrangement links TRBV9 to TRBJ2-3, with 11 bases identical to TRBD2. Trimming cost V 3 bases and J 8 bases; bases outside gene matches: 8. The CDR3 totals 15 residues. CDR1 is SGDLS, CDR2 YYNGEE, per germline.

The rearrangement joins TRBV7-2 to TRBJ2-7; D not resolved. Deletions cut 4 bases from V and 5 bases from J, with 9 bases between. Per the germline V gene, CDR1 is SGHTA and CDR2 is FQGNSA. This CDR3 contains 12 residues. CDR3: CASSWANNEQYF. In DNA, the CDR3 is TGTGCCAGCAGCTGGGCTAACAACGAGCAGTACTTC.

The CDR3 reads CASSANEQTQYF. The DNA of the CDR3 is TGTGCCAGCAGCGCCAACGAACAGACCCAGTACTTC. The rearrangement joins TRBV9 to TRBJ2-5; D remains ambiguous. From germline, CDR1 is SGDLS and CDR2 YYNGEE. The CDR3 contains 12 residues. The V gene lost 3 bases and the J gene lost 6 bases, with 9 bases spanning the gap.

The rearrangement links TRBV30 to TRBJ2-1; D gene ambiguous. The CDR3 is made up of 12 amino acids. The V gene's germline CDR1 is GTSNPN and CDR2 SVGIG (reference sequence). V was trimmed by 2 bases and J by 7 bases, leaving 9 bases between them. The CDR3 sequence: CAWSPHRNEQFF. CDR3 sequence (DNA): TGTGCCTGGAGTCCCCATAGAAATGAGCAGTTCTTC.

The genes are TRBV7-8 and TRBJ1-2; D is undetermined. The CDR3 spans 13 residues. V lost 1 base, J lost 7 bases, and 10 bases lay in between. Germline assignment: CDR1 SGHVS and CDR2 FQNEAQ. The CDR3 bases are TGTGCCAGCAGCTTAGATGCCGGGGTTGGCTACACCTTC. Its protein is CASSLDAGVGYTF.

This clone was seen more than once but under ten times. This chain joins TRBV29-1 and TRBJ2-5; D is unresolved. Germline V gene lookup returns CDR1 SQVTM and CDR2 ANQGSEA. V gave up 7 bases and J gave up 5 bases, with 14 bases separating them. The CDR3 has 12 residues. The CDR3 protein is CSAWTPGETQYF. CDR3 DNA sequence: TGCAGCGCTTGGACCCCCGGGGAGACCCAGTACTTC.

This rearrangement joins TRBV7-8 to TRBJ2-7; 11 positions agree with TRBD2. The CDR3 is made up of 16 amino acids. Germline CDR1 is SGHVS and CDR2 is FQNEAQ. With 6 bases clipped from V and 2 bases from J, the junction kept 9 bases outside the gene matches. The CDR3 DNA reads TGTGCCAGCAGATCCCTAGCGGGAGGCCTAACCTACGAGCAGTACTTC. It codes for CASRSLAGGLTYEQYF.

The chain links TRBV30 to TRBJ2-1; 8 nucleotides line up with TRBD2. Losses at the gene ends were 3 bases for V and 4 bases for J; bases not matched to a gene: 11. Germline CDR1 reads GTSNPN; CDR2 reads SVGIG (reference sequence). The CDR3 loop spans 16 amino acids. The CDR3 DNA follows: TGTGCCTGGAGCCCCCCCAGGGTAGCGGGATACAATGAGCAGTTCTTC. Protein product: CAWSPPRVAGYNEQFF.

This chain joins TRBV30 and TRBJ2-2, with no clear D. Germline CDR1 GTSNPN, CDR2 SVGIG (reference sequence). This CDR3 is built from 12 residues. Trimming removed 5 bases at V and 7 bases at J, with 11 bases between. This CDR3 is CAWRSFNGELFF. The CDR3 coding sequence is TGTGCCTGGCGTAGTTTTAACGGGGAGCTGTTTTTT.

There are a few counts of this clone. The V call is TRBV29-1, the J call TRBJ2-3; the D gene is possibly TRBD1 (6 bases). The CDR3 sequence is 12 residues long. V lost 7 bases, J lost 3 bases, and 11 bases lay in between. Germline assignment: CDR1 SQVTM and CDR2 ANQGSEA. The CDR3 region has the DNA TGCAGCGGGTCGACAGGTACAGATACGCAGTATTTT. It translates to CSGSTGTDTQYF.

The rearrangement joins TRBV11-2 to TRBJ2-1, with 11 nucleotides matching TRBD2. Germline V gives CDR1 SGHAT, CDR2 FQNNGV. The ends lost 4 bases at V and 5 bases at J; junction bases unmatched: 1. This CDR3 is built from 14 residues. CDR3 residues: CASSSTSGNNEQFF. The CDR3 DNA reads TGTGCCAGCAGCTCGACTAGCGGGAACAATGAGCAGTTCTTC.

The chain recombines TRBV29-1 with TRBJ1-1, with D possibly matching TRBD1 (5 bases). This CDR3 region has 13 residues. CDR1 and CDR2 from the germline V gene are SQVTM and ANQGSEA. V was pared by 3 bases and J by 4 bases, with 12 bases between. The CDR3 coding sequence is TGCAGCGTTGATCGTGAGGGGCGCACTGAAGCTTTCTTT. This encodes CSVDREGRTEAFF.

This clone turned up a few times. The chain is built from TRBV5-4 and TRBJ2-7, with 8 bases that match TRBD1. The V segment lost 4 bases and the J segment 6 bases; nucleotides outside the gene matches: 6. The CDR3 extends over 13 amino acids. The germline V gene encodes CDR1 SGHNT and CDR2 YYREEE (reference sequence). The CDR3 region has the DNA TGTGCCAGCAGCATTGGACAGGGCGGCGAGCAGTACTTC. Its translation is CASSIGQGGEQYF.

This clone has just a few counts. J is TRBJ2-7 and V is TRBV5-1; the D is unclear. The germline V and J ends were trimmed by 0 bases and 6 bases, with 10 bases remaining between them. From germline, CDR1 is SGHRS and CDR2 YFSETQ. The CDR3 is made up of 13 amino acids. CDR3 nucleotides: TGCGCCAGCAGCTTGGTATCCACCGTCGAGCAGTACTTC. It codes for CASSLVSTVEQYF. The full variable domain, rest sourced from reference TRBV5-1 and TRBJ2-7, is KAGVTQTPRYLIKTRGQQVTLSCSPISGHRSVSWYQQTPGQGLQFLFEYFSETQRNKGNFPGRFSGRQFSNSRSEMNVSTLELGDSALYLCASSLVSTVEQYFGPGTRLTVT.

This clone was detected only once. Additional DNA sequences in this sample encode the identical CDR3. The chain carries TRBV9 and TRBJ2-1, with D perhaps matching TRBD2 (5 bases). V lost 3 bases and J lost 0, with 10 bases in between. The CDR3 is 15 amino acids. Germline loops: CDR1 SGDLS, CDR2 YYNGEE. The CDR3: CASSATGISYNEQFF. As DNA, the CDR3 is TGTGCCAGCAGCGCGACGGGGATCTCCTACAATGAGCAGTTCTTC.

The chain uses TRBV7-9 and TRBJ2-2, with D perhaps TRBD2 (6 bases). The CDR3 runs 15 residues. Germline values: CDR1 SEHNR, CDR2 FQNEAQ (reference sequence). With 5 bases removed from V and 2 bases from J, the gap between germline ends came to 12 bases. The CDR3 sequence: CASSAGLSNTGELFF. DNA for the CDR3: TGTGCCAGCAGCGCCGGACTATCAAACACCGGGGAGCTGTTTTTT.

The table lists this clone with a few counts. The chain links TRBV2 to TRBJ2-5, with 10 bases that match TRBD1. Trimming took 4 bases from V and 5 from J; bases not matched to a gene: 10. In germline, CDR1 is SNHLY, CDR2 FYNNEI. The CDR3 is made up of 16 amino acids. The CDR3 DNA follows: TGTGCCAGCAGTGTGTCGGGGACAGGGGTGGTGGAGACCCAGTACTTC. It is translated as CASSVSGTGVVETQYF.